A selection of T cell receptor beta chains follows, all from one sample in a study of cytomegalovirus exposure and HLA in healthy donors. TCRdb keeps only in-frame clones here, not all; method: immunoSEQ multiplex PCR. The table has 90,000 to 140,000 clones, 78% seen once. The sequenced sample consisted of PBMCs. The receptors shown here come from a man aged 25 to 45 in good health and CMV-seronegative. CDR3s include the opening cysteine and the closing phenylalanine or tryptophan. The order of the fields is V gene, D gene, clone size, J gene, CDR3 DNA, CDR3 protein. A D gene is named only where the DNA matches it firmly. Only part of the rows carry a size: once, few, many, or a class if the clone is expanded.

TRBV27	TRBD2	-	TRBJ2-3	TGTGCCAGCAGTTTAGTCGGGAGGGTCACAGATACGCAGTATTTT	CASSLVGRVTDTQYF
TRBV2	TRBD2	-	TRBJ2-7	TGTGCCAGCAGAAAGCCGGCGGCTAGCGGGAGGGACGAGCAGTACTTC	CASRKPAASGRDEQYF
TRBV15	-	few	TRBJ1-1	TGTGCCACCAGCAGAAACCAAGGGGCTGAAGCTTTCTTT	CATSRNQGAEAFF
TRBV7-8	-	-	TRBJ1-1	TGTGCCAGCACCTCGCAGCCAGCCCACTCGGGCACTGAAGCTTTCTTT	CASTSQPAHSGTEAFF
TRBV5-1	-	once	TRBJ1-1	TGCGCCAGCAGCTCCGGTCCGACTGAAGCTTTCTTT	CASSSGPTEAFF
TRBV5-1	TRBD1	few	TRBJ2-7	TGCGCCAGCAGCTTGGTTTATCAGGGGGACTACGAGCAGTACTTC	CASSLVYQGDYEQYF
TRBV4-3	-	-	TRBJ2-5	TGCGCCAGCAGCCAAGATACTGCGGGGCAAGAGACCCAGTACTTC	CASSQDTAGQETQYF
TRBV11-2	-	-	TRBJ2-4	TGTGCCAGCAGCTTAACGGCAGAGGTATCCAAAAACATTCAGTACTTC	CASSLTAEVSKNIQYF
TRBV7-9	TRBD1	-	TRBJ2-3	TGTGCCAGCAGCCGCATGGGACAGGGAGTGGGTACGCAGTATTTT	CASSRMGQGVGTQYF
TRBV10-3	TRBD1	-	TRBJ1-3	TGTGCCATCAGGGCAGGGGGCGAGACTGGAAACACCATATATTTT	CAIRAGGETGNTIYF
TRBV7-2	-	-	TRBJ2-1	TGTGCCAGCAGCTCCATAGGGAGTTACAATGAGCAGTTCTTC	CASSSIGSYNEQFF
TRBV19	-	-	TRBJ2-5	TGTGCCAGTAGTATACGCGGAGGGGAAGAGACCCAGTACTTC	CASSIRGGEETQYF
TRBV19	-	-	TRBJ2-5	TGTGCTACCGGGAGGGGGCGATCAGAGACCCAGTACTTC	CATGRGRSETQYF
TRBV5-1	TRBD2	-	TRBJ2-7	TGCGCCAGCAGCCCCGGACTAGCGGGGGGGTACGAGCAGTACTTC	CASSPGLAGGYEQYF
TRBV10-1	-	-	TRBJ2-3	TGCGCCAGCAGTGGTGTTACTGTAACAGATACGCAGTATTTT	CASSGVTVTDTQYF
TRBV27	-	-	TRBJ1-2	TGTGCCAGCAGTAATACAGGGAGCTATGGCTACACCTTC	CASSNTGSYGYTF
TRBV5-6	TRBD1	-	TRBJ1-6	TGTGCCAGCAGCTTGCCCACAGGGGTCTATAATTCACCCCTCCACTTT	CASSLPTGVYNSPLHF
TRBV28	-	-	TRBJ2-7	TGTGCCAGCAGTCCTCCAGGTCAGCCCTCCTACGAGCAGTACTTC	CASSPPGQPSYEQYF
TRBV6-5	-	-	TRBJ1-5	TGTGCCAGCAGTTACGACACCAATCAGCCCCAGCATTTT	CASSYDTNQPQHF
TRBV30	TRBD1	-	TRBJ2-5	TGTGCCTGGAGATCCGGACAGGGGGTTTTAGAGACCCAGTACTTC	CAWRSGQGVLETQYF
TRBV6-5	TRBD2	-	TRBJ2-7	TGTGCCAGCAATGACGGGGGGAACTACGAGCAGTACTTC	CASNDGGNYEQYF
TRBV19	TRBD1	-	TRBJ1-2	TGTGCCAGTAGTATAGCGGACAGGGGGCAGAACTATGGCTACACCTTC	CASSIADRGQNYGYTF
TRBV4-1	TRBD2	-	TRBJ2-3	TGCGCCAGCAGCCAAGATAGCCTAGCGGGGTCCACAGATACGCAGTATTTT	CASSQDSLAGSTDTQYF
TRBV14	TRBD1	-	TRBJ1-2	TGTGCCAGCAGCCAACAGGGACAGTACTATGGCTACACCTTC	CASSQQGQYYGYTF
TRBV2	-	-	TRBJ2-1	TGTGCCAGCAGTTCTGGCGGGGACTCCTACAATGAGCAGTTCTTC	CASSSGGDSYNEQFF
TRBV25-1	-	-	TRBJ1-4	TGTGCCAGCGGGCATGGGGGGGATACTAATGAAAAACTGTTTTTT	CASGHGGDTNEKLFF
TRBV5-1	-	-	TRBJ2-5	TGCGCCAGCAGCTTTTTAGGGGAAGAGACCCAGTACTTC	CASSFLGEETQYF
TRBV10-2	TRBD1	-	TRBJ2-1	TGCGCCAGCAGCGGGGGTGTTTGGGGACAGGATAGCTACAATGAGCAGTTCTTC	CASSGGVWGQDSYNEQFF
TRBV5-1	TRBD2	-	TRBJ2-3	TGCGCCAGCAGCTTGGGCGGGAGTACAGATACGCAGTATTTT	CASSLGGSTDTQYF
TRBV2	-	-	TRBJ2-1	TGTGCCAGCAGGACCCGAGCGGACTCCTACAATGAGCAGTTCTTC	CASRTRADSYNEQFF
TRBV11-2	-	-	TRBJ2-4	TGTGCCAGCAGCTCATCCGGCAAAAACATTCAGTACTTC	CASSSSGKNIQYF
TRBV4-3	-	-	TRBJ1-2	TGCGCCAGCAGCCAAGTAGACAGGAAGGATGGCTACACCTTC	CASSQVDRKDGYTF
TRBV11-2	TRBD2	-	TRBJ2-1	TGTGCCAGCAGACCAGACGGGGGGAACAATGAGCAGTTCTTC	CASRPDGGNNEQFF
TRBV5-5	TRBD1	-	TRBJ2-7	TGTGCCAGCAGCTCCTCTCCCCACAGGGGGATCAACGAGCAGTACTTC	CASSSSPHRGINEQYF
TRBV19	TRBD1	-	TRBJ2-2	TGTGCCAGTAGTCGAGGAACCGGGACAGGAGCTACCGGGGAGCTGTTTTTT	CASSRGTGTGATGELFF
TRBV5-1	TRBD1	-	TRBJ2-1	TGCGCCAGCAGCCGCCTTTTGAGACAGGGGCCTCATGAGCAGTTCTTC	CASSRLLRQGPHEQFF
TRBV5-6	TRBD1	few	TRBJ1-5	TGTGCCAGCAGCTTGGGCGGACAGGGGAATCAGCCCCAGCATTTT	CASSLGGQGNQPQHF
TRBV7-5	-	-	TRBJ1-2	TGTGTCAGAAGCCGCGGGGGAATAAACACGGCATACACCTTC	CVRSRGGINTAYTF
TRBV29-1	-	few	TRBJ2-3	TGCAGCGTCCTACGAGATGATACGCAGTATTTT	CSVLRDDTQYF
TRBV6-5	-	-	TRBJ2-2	TGTGCCAGCCGAAGGGGGAGCACCGGGGAGCTGTTTTTT	CASRRGSTGELFF